This T cell receptor (beta chain) was documented in a study of cytomegalovirus exposure and HLA in healthy donors (dated by TCRdb to between 2016 and 2019). Turning to the overall study: According to a later analysis, one platform produced both the roughly 130 validation repertoires and the roughly 640 repertoires of the first cohort. Along with the approximately 700-subject first cohort, a separate validation cohort of over 90 different subjects was used. The study aimed to test whether signatures of past pathogen exposure could be identified by cataloging public T cell receptors. The study combined high-throughput TCR immunosequencing, statistical association of individual TCRs with disease status, and machine learning to predict cytomegalovirus infection status. Study-level results and caveats: A few of the identified cytomegalovirus-associated TCR beta chains were confirmed in vitro to be specific for cytomegalovirus antigens. While some public TCRs were present in many individuals, most TCR sequences turned up only very rarely across donors. A later analysis had no HLA typing for the validation cohort, so co-occurrence there was scored across all 130 or so repertoires. In a later analysis, TCRs clustered in the first cohort were found to also tend to co-occur in the 120 or so validation repertoires, with roughly 93% of cluster scores above 0. The classifier was reported to diagnose cytomegalovirus status with high specificity and sensitivity in both the original cohort and the validation cohort. It was suggested by the authors that the approach could potentially be generalized to other disease states and immunological phenotypes. The study listed 164 TCR beta chains as associated with cytomegalovirus.

A note on this clone: The antigen this receptor binds is unknown. Base quality data are lacking; no much larger clone is found one base away.

The donors were included in the validation cohort of 130 or so subjects, a group kept apart from the roughly 670-subject first cohort. Library preparation employed the immunoSEQ multiplex PCR assay. As for the original processing: A statistical classification framework was built for diagnosing cytomegalovirus status from the catalog of TCR beta chain sequences. Drawn from immuneACCESS, this table holds only the in-frame rearrangements with V and J called that TCRdb kept. Clones are partly lost; checked studies trace under half to an unresolved V gene and leave the rest unexplained. V and J calls and clone size are given by that table; D and trimming were obtained from the DNA. This sample lists 60,000 or so clones; just over 90% were detected once. Jointly, the top ten make up 1% to 1.5% of the sample. The CDR3 measures 13 amino acids from cysteine to phenylalanine. Just the 39-base CDR3 DNA is kept, in frame starting at base 1. CDR1 is given as MDHEN and CDR2 as SYDVKM, both from the germline V gene. V is cut back by 7 bases and J by 14 bases, with 11 bases in the junction unmatched.

The sequence derives from a young woman in good health and CMV-seronegative. The rearrangement joined TRBV28 to TRBJ1-6; TRBD1 agrees with 7 junctional bases. The sample taken for sequencing was PBMCs. The nucleotides are TGTGCCAGCAACTTACAGGGGCTTGATACCCTCCACTTT. This yields the protein CASNLQGLDTLHF.